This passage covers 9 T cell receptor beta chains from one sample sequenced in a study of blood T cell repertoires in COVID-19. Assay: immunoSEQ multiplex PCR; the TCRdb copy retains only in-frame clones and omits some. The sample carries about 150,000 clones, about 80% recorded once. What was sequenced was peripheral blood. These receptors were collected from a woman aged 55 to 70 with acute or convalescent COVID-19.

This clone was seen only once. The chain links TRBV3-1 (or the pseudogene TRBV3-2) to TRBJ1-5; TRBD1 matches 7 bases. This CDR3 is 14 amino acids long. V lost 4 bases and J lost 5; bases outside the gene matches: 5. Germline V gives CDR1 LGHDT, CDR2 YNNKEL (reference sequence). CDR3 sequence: CASSPRDSYQPQHF. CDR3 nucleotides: TGTGCCAGCAGCCCACGGGACAGCTATCAGCCCCAGCATTTT.

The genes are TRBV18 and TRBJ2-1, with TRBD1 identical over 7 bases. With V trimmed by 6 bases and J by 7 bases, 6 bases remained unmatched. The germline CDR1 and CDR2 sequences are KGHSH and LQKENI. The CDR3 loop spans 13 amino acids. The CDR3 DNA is TGTGCCAGCTCGAAGACAGGGAATAATGAGCAGTTCTTC. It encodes CASSKTGNNEQFF.

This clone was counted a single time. This CDR3 reads CASRVQGNSNQPQHF. CDR3 coding DNA: TGTGCCAGCAGGGTACAGGGTAATAGCAATCAGCCCCAGCATTTT. The chain combines TRBV7-3 with TRBJ1-5; weak D call: TRBD1 (6 bases). The germline CDR1 and CDR2 sequences are SGHTA and FQGTGA. The V end was cut by 6 bases, the J end by 0 bases, with 12 bases between. The CDR3 runs to 15 residues.

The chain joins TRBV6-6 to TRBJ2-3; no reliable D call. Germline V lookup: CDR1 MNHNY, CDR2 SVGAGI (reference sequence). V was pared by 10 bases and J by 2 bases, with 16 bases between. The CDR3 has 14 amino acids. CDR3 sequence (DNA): TGTGCCATCTCCCCCCATGAGGACACAGATACGCAGTATTTT. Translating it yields CAISPHEDTDTQYF.

CDR3 sequence: CASSGDSINGYTF. The DNA for the CDR3 is TGTGCCAGCAGTGGGGACAGCATAAATGGCTACACCTTC. The genes are TRBV2 and TRBJ1-2; 7 bases match TRBD1. CDR3 size: 13 residues. J gave up 6 bases and V 4 bases, and 5 bases lay outside the gene matches. Germline CDR1 is SNHLY and CDR2 is FYNNEI.

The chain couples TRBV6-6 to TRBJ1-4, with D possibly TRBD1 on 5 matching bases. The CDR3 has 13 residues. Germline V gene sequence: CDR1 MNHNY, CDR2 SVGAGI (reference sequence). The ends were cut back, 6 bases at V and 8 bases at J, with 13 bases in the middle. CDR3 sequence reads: CASSSPGDEKLFF. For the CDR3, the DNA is TGTGCCAGCAGCTCACCGGGGGACGAAAAACTGTTTTTT.

This chain's CDR3 is CASARRESGELFF. The CDR3 DNA reads TGTGCCAGCGCCAGAAGGGAGAGCGGGGAGCTGTTTTTT. This chain joins TRBV9 and TRBJ2-2; a weak D match, TRBD2 (5 bases). The CDR3 has 13 residues. Looked up from germline, CDR1 is SGDLS and CDR2 is YYNGEE. V shed 7 bases and J shed 7 bases, with 14 bases lying between them.

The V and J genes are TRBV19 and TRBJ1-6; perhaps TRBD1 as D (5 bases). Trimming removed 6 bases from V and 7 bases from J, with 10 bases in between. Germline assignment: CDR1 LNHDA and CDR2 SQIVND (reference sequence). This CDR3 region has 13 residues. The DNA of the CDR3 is TGTGCCAGTAGCTCGGCAGGGAATTCACCCCTCCACTTT. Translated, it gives CASSSAGNSPLHF.

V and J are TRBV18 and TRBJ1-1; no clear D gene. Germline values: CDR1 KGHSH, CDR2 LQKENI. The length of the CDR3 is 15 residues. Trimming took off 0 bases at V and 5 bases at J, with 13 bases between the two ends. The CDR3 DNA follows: TGTGCCAGCTCACCACCGGAGTCCATGAGAACTGAAGCTTTCTTT. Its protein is CASSPPESMRTEAFF.